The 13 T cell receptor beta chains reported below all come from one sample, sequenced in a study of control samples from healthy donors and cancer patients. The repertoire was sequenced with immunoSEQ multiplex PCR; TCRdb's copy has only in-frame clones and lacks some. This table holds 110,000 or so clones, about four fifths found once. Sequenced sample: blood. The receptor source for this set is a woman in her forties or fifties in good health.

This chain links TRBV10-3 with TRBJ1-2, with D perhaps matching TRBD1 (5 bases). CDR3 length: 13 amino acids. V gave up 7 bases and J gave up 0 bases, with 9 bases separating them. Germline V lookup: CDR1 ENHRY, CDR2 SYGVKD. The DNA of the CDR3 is TGTGCCATCAAGGGGACGCCTAACTATGGCTACACCTTC. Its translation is CAIKGTPNYGYTF.

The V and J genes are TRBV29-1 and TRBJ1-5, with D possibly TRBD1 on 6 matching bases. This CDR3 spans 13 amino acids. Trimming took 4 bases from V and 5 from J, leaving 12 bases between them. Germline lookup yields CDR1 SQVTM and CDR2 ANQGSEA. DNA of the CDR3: TGCAGCGTTGGGGGGGCGTCGGATCAGCCCCAGCATTTT. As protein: CSVGGASDQPQHF.

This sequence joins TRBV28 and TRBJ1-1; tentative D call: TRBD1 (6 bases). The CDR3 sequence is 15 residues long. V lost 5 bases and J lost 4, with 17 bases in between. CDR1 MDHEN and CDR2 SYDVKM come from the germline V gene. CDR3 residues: CASSLHRDGSTEAFF. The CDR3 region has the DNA TGTGCCAGCAGTCTTCACAGGGATGGGAGCACTGAAGCTTTCTTT.

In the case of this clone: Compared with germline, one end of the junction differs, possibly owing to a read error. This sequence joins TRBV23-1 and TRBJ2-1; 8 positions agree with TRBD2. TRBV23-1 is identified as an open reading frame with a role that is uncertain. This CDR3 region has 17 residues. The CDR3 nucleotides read TGCGCCACCAGTCAATCACCCGGGGGGGGGCCCTACAATGAGCAGTTCTTC. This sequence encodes CATSQSPGGGPYNEQFF.

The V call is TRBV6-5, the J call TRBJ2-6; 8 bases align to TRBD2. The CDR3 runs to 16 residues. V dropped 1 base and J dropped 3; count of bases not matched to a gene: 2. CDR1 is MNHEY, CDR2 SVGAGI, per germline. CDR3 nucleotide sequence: TGTGCCAGCAGTTACTTTAGCGGGATTGGGGCCAACGTCCTGACTTTC. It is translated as CASSYFSGIGANVLTF.

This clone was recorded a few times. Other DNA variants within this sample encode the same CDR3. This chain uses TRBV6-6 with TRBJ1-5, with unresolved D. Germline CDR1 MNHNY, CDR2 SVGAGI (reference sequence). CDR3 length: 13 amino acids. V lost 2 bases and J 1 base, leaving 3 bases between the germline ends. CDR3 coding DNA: TGTGCCAGCAGTTACGGCAGCAATCAGCCCCAGCATTTT. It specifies CASSYGSNQPQHF.

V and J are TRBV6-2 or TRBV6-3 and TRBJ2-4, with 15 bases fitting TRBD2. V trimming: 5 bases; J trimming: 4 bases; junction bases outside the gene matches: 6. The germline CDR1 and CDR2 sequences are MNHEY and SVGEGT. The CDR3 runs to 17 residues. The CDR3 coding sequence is TGTGCCAGCAGTCACCGGACTAGCGGGAGGGGGAAAAACATTCAGTACTTC. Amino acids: CASSHRTSGRGKNIQYF.

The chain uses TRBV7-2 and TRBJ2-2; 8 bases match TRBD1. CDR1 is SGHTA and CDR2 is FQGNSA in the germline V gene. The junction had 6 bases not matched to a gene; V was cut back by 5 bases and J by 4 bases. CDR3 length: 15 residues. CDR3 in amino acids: CASSVDRGGTGELFF. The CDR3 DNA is TGTGCCAGCAGCGTCGACAGGGGAGGCACCGGGGAGCTGTTTTTT.

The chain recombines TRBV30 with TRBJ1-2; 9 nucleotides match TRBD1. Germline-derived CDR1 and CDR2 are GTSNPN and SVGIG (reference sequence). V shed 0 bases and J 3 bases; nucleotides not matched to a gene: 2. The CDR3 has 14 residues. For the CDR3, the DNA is TGTGCCTGGAGTGTCGACAGGGGGGACTATGGCTACACCTTC. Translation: CAWSVDRGDYGYTF.

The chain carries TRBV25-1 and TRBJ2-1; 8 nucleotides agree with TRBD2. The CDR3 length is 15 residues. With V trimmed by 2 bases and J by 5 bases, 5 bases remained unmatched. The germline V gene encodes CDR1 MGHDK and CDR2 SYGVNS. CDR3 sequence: CASSEVAGPNNEQFF. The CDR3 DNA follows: TGTGCCAGCAGTGAAGTAGCGGGACCTAACAATGAGCAGTTCTTC.

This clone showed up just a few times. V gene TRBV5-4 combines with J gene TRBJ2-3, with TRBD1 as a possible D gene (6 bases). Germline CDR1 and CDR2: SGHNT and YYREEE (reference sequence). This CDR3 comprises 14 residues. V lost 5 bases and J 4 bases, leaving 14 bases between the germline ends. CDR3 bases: TGTGCCAGCAGTACAGGGCTAGACCCAGATACGCAGTATTTT. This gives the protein CASSTGLDPDTQYF.

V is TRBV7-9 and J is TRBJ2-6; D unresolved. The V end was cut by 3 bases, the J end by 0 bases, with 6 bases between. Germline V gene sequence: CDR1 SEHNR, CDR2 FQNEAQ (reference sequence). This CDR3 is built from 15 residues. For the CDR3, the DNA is TGTGCCAGCAGCTTCGTAGGCTCTGGGGCCAACGTCCTGACTTTC. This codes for CASSFVGSGANVLTF.

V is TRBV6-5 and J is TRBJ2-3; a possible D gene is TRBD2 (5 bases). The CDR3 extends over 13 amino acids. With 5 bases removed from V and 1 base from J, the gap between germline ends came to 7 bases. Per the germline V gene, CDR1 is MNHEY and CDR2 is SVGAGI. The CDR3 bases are TGTGCCAGCAGTCACGGGGGCACAGATACGCAGTATTTT. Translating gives CASSHGGTDTQYF.